The sequence of this T cell receptor (beta chain) was determined in a study of blood T cell repertoires in COVID-19. Study information: Acute and convalescent COVID-19 samples came from the United States, Italy and Spain.

A Seattle source enrolled patients during active infection and followed them longitudinally. Data came from immunoSEQ multiplex PCR; TCRdb stores just in-frame clones and leaves some out. The sample includes under 200,000 clones, more than 75% of them seen just once. Germline CDR1 is SGHNT and CDR2 is YYREEE (reference sequence). CDR3 length equals 15 residues. J was trimmed by 4 bases and V by 6 bases; bases with no gene match: 6. This chain joins TRBV5-4 and TRBJ2-5; TRBD2 matches at 13 bases. The sample comprised peripheral blood. The source of this sequence is a woman in her seventies with COVID-19, enrolled during active disease. CDR3 sequence reads: CASTHRTSGGETQYF. DNA for the CDR3: TGTGCCAGCACTCACCGGACTAGCGGGGGAGAGACCCAGTACTTC. The full variable domain, completed using reference TRBV5-4 and TRBJ2-5, is ETGVTQSPTHLIKTRGQQVTLRCSSQSGHNTVSWYQQALGQGPQFIFQYYREEENGRGNFPPRFSGLQFPNYSSELNVNALELDDSALYLCASTHRTSGGETQYFGPGTRLLVL.